This T cell receptor beta chain came from a study of T cells of healthy individuals. The table lists this clonotype with many counts. CDR3 length: 14 residues. Germline lookup yields CDR1 SNHLY and CDR2 FYNNEI. V was cut by 7 bases and J by 8 bases, with 18 bases left in between. TCRdb ran MiXCR on the 5' RACE reads and lists one entry per CDR3 protein. The table shows about 82,000 distinct CDR3 sequences, with roughly 5% occurring only once. The genes are TRBV2 and TRBJ1-5, with a tentative D call TRBD1 (6 bases). This TCR derives from a female donor in good health. CDR3: CASKGNRALEPQHF. In nucleotides, the CDR3 is TGTGCCAGCAAGGGGAACAGGGCCCTGGAGCCCCAGCATTTT.